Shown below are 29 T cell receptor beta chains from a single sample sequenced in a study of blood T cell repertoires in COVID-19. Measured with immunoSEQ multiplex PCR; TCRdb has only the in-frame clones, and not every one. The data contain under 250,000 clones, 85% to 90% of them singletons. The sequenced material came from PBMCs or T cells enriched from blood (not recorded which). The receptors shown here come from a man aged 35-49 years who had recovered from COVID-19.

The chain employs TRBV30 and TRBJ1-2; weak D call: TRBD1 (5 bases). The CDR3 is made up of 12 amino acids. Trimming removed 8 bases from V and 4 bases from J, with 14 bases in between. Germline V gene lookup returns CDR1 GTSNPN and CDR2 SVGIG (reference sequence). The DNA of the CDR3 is TGTGCCGGCCAGGGTGTGGGCTATGGCTACACCTTC. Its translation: CAGQGVGYGYTF.

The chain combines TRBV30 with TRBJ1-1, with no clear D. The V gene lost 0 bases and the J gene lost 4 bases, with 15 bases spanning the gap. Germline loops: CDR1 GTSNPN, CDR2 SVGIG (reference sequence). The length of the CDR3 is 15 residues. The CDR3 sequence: CAWSVGQPGVTEAFF. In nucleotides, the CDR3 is TGTGCCTGGAGTGTTGGCCAGCCAGGTGTCACTGAAGCTTTCTTT.

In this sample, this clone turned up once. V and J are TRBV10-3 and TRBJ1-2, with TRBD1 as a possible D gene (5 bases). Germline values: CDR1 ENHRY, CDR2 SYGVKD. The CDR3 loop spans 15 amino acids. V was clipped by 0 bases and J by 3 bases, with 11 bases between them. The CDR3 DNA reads TGTGCCATCAGTGAGTCGATCAGGGTCCACTATGGCTACACCTTC. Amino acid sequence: CAISESIRVHYGYTF.

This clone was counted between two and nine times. CDR3 in amino acids: CASSLGRHSGNTIYF. CDR3 DNA: TGTGCCAGCAGTTTGGGCCGTCACTCTGGAAACACCATATATTTT. J is TRBJ1-3 and V is TRBV27; D is uncertain. Germline CDR1 and CDR2: MNHEY and SMNVEV (reference sequence). V gave up 3 bases and J gave up 0 bases, with 9 bases separating them. The CDR3 is 15 residues long.

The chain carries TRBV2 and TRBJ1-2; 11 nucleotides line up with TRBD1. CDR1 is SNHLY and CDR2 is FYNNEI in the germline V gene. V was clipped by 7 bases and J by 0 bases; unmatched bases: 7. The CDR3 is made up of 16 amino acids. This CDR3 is CASKLDRGRANYGYTF. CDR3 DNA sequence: TGTGCCAGCAAGCTGGACAGGGGGCGAGCTAACTATGGCTACACCTTC.

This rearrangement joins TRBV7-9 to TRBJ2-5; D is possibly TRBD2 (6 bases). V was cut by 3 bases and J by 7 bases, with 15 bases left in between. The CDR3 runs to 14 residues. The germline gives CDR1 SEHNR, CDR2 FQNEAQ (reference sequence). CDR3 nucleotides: TGTGCCAGCAGCTTCGACGGACGGGGGACGACCCAGTACTTC. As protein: CASSFDGRGTTQYF. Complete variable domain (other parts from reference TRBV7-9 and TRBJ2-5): DTGVSQNPRHKITKRGQNVTFRCDPISEHNRLYWYRQTLGQGPEFLTYFQNEAQLEKSRLLSDRFSAERPKGSFSTLEIQRTEQGDSAMYLCASSFDGRGTTQYFGPGTRLLVL.

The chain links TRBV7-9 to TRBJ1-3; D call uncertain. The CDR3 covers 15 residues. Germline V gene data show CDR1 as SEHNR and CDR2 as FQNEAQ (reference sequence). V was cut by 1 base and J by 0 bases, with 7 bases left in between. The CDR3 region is CASSLDSFSGNTIYF. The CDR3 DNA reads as TGTGCCAGCAGCTTAGACAGTTTCTCTGGAAACACCATATATTTT.

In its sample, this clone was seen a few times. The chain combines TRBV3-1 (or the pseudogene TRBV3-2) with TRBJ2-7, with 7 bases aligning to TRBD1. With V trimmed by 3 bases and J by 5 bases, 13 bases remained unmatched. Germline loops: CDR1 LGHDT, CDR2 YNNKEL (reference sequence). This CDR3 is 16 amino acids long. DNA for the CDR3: TGTGCCAGCAGCCAGACGAGACAGGGAGCCCCCCACGAGCAGTACTTC. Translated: CASSQTRQGAPHEQYF.

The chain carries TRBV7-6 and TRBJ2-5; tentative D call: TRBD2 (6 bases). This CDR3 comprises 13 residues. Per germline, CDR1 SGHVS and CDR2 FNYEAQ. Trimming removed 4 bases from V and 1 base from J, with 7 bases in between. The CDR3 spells CASSWGLQETQYF. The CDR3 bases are TGTGCCAGCAGCTGGGGACTCCAAGAGACCCAGTACTTC.

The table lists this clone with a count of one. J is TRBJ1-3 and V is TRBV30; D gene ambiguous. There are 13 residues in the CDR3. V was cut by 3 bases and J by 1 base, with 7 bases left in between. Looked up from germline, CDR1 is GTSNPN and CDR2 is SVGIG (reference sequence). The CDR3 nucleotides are TGTGCCTGGAGACACAGTTCTGGAAACACCATATATTTT. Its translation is CAWRHSSGNTIYF.

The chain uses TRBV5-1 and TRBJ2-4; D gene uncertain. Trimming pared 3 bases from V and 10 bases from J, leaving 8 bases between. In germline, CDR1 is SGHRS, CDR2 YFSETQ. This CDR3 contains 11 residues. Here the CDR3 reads CASSSYRIQYF. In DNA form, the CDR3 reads TGCGCCAGCAGCTCGTATCGGATTCAGTACTTC.

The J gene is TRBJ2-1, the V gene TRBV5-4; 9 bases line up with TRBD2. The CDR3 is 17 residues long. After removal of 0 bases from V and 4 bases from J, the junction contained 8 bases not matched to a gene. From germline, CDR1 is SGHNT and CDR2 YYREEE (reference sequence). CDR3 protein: CASSLVRTSGFYNEQFF. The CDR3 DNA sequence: TGTGCCAGCAGCTTGGTTCGTACTAGCGGGTTTTACAATGAGCAGTTCTTC.

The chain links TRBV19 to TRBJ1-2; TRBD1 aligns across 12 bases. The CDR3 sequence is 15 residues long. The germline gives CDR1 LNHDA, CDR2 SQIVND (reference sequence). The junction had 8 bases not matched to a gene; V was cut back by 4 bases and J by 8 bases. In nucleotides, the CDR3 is TGTGCCAGTAGTAGGACGGGACAGGGGGCGAGGGGCTACACCTTC. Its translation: CASSRTGQGARGYTF.

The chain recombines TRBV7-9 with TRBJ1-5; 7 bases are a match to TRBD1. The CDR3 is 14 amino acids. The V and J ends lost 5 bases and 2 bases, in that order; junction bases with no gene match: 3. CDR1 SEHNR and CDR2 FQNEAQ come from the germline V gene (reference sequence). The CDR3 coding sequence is TGTGCCAGCAGCCATGGGACAGGCAATCAGCCCCAGCATTTT. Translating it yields CASSHGTGNQPQHF.

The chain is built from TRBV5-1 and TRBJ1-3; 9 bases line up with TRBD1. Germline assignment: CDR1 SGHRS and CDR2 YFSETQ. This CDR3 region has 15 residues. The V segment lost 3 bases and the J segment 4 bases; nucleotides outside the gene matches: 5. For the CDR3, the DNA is TGCGCCAGCAGCTGGGGACAGGGATTCGGAAACACCATATATTTT. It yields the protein CASSWGQGFGNTIYF. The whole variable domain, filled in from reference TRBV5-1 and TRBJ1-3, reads KAGVTQTPRYLIKTRGQQVTLSCSPISGHRSVSWYQQTPGQGLQFLFEYFSETQRNKGNFPGRFSGRQFSNSRSEMNVSTLELGDSALYLCASSWGQGFGNTIYFGEGSWLTVV.

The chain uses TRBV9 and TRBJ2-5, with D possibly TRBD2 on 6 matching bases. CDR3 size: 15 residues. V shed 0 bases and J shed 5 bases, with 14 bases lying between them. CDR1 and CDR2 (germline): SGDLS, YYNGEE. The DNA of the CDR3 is TGTGCCAGCAGCGTAGCCACTAGCAATTGGGAGACCCAGTACTTC. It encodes CASSVATSNWETQYF. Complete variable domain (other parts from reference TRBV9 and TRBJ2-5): DSGVTQTPKHLITATGQRVTLRCSPRSGDLSVYWYQQSLDQGLQFLIQYYNGEERAKGNILERFSAQQFPDLHSELNLSSLELGDSALYFCASSVATSNWETQYFGPGTRLLVL.

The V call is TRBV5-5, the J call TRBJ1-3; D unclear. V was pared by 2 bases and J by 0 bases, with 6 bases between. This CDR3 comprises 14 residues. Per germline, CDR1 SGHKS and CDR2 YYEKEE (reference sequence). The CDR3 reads CASSLSLSGNTIYF. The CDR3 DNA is TGTGCCAGCAGCTTATCTCTCTCTGGAAACACCATATATTTT. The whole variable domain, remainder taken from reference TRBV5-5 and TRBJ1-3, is DAGVTQSPTHLIKTRGQQVTLRCSPISGHKSVSWYQQVLGQGPQFIFQYYEKEERGRGNFPDRFSARQFPNYSSELNVNALLLGDSALYLCASSLSLSGNTIYFGEGSWLTVV.

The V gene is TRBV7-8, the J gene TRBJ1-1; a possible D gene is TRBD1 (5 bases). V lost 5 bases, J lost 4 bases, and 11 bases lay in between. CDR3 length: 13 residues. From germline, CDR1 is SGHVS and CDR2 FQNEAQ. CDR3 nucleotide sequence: TGTGCCAGCAGCCGTCCCGACAGCACTGAAGCTTTCTTT. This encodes CASSRPDSTEAFF.

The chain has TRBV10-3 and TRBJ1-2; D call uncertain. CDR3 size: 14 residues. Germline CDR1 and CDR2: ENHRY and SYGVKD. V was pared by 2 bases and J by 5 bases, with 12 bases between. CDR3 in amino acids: CAISEPRTVYGYTF. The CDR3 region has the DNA TGTGCCATCAGTGAGCCCAGGACTGTGTATGGCTACACCTTC.

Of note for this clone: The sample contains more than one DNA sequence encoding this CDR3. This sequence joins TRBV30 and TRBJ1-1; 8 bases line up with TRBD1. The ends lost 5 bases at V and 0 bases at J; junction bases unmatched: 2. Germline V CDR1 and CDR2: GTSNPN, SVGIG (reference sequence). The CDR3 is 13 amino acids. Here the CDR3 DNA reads TGTGCCTGGGACAGGGGAATGAACACTGAAGCTTTCTTT. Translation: CAWDRGMNTEAFF.

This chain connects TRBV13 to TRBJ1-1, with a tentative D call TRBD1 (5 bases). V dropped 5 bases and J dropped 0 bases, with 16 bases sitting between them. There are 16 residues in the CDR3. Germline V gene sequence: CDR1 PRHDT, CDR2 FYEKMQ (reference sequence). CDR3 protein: CASSENSQALNTEAFF. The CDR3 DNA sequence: TGTGCCAGCAGCGAAAACTCACAGGCCTTGAACACTGAAGCTTTCTTT.

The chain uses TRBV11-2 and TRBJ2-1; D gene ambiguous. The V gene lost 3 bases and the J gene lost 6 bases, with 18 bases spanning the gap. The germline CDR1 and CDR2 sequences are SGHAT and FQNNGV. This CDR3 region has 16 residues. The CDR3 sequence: CASSFMVGWASNEQFF. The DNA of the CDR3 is TGTGCCAGCAGCTTTATGGTGGGTTGGGCCTCCAATGAGCAGTTCTTC. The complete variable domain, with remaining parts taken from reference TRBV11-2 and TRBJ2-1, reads EAGVAQSPRYKIIEKRQSVAFWCNPISGHATLYWYQQILGQGPKLLIQFQNNGVVDDSQLPKDRFSAERLKGVDSTLKIQPAKLEDSAVYLCASSFMVGWASNEQFFGPGTRLTVL.

The CDR3 is CASSRDRGVEAEAFF. The DNA for the CDR3 is TGCGCCAGCAGCCGCGACAGGGGAGTTGAAGCCGAAGCTTTCTTT. The chain uses TRBV5-1 and TRBJ1-1; TRBD1 aligns across 8 bases. The trim removed 4 bases at V and 8 bases at J, leaving 13 bases unmatched. CDR1 is SGHRS and CDR2 is YFSETQ in the germline V gene. This CDR3 spans 15 amino acids.

The CDR3 spells CASSQTSGNYNEQFF. Here the CDR3 DNA reads TGTGCCAGCAGCCAAACTAGCGGGAACTACAATGAGCAGTTCTTC. The rearrangement uses TRBV7-9 and TRBJ2-1; 10 bases map to TRBD2. From germline, CDR1 is SEHNR and CDR2 FQNEAQ (reference sequence). This CDR3 spans 15 amino acids. V lost 5 bases and J lost 3; bases outside the gene matches: 4.

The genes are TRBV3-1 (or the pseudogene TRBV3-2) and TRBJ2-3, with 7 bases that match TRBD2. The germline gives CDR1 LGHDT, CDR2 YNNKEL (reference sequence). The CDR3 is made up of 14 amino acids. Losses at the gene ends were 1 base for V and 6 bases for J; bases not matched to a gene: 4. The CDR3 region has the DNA TGTGCCAGCAGCCAAGCCCTGACTAGCGATACGCAGTATTTT. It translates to CASSQALTSDTQYF.

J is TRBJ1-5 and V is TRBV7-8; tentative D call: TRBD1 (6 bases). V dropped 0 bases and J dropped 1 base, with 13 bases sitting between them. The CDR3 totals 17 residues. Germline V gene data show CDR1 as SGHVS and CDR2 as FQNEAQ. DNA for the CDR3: TGTGCCAGCAGCTTAGCGGGAGGGGGTTGGAGCAATCAGCCCCAGCATTTT. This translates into CASSLAGGGWSNQPQHF.

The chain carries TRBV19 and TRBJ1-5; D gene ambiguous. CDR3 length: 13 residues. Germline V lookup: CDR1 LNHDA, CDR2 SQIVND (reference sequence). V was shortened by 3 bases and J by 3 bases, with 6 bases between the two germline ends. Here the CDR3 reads CASSMTSNQPQHF. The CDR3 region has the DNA TGTGCCAGTAGTATGACTTCCAATCAGCCCCAGCATTTT.

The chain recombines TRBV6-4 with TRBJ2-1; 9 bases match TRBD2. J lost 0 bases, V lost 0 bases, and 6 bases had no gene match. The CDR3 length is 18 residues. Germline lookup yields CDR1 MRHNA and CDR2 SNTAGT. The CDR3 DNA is TGTGCCAGCAGTGACTCCCCTAGCGGGAAGAGCTCCTACAATGAGCAGTTCTTC. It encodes CASSDSPSGKSSYNEQFF.

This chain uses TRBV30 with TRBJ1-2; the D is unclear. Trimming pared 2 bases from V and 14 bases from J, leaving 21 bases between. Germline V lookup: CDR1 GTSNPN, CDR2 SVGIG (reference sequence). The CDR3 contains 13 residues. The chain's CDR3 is CAWSQVGSGDYTF. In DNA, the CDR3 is TGTGCCTGGAGTCAAGTAGGAAGCGGGGATTATACCTTC.